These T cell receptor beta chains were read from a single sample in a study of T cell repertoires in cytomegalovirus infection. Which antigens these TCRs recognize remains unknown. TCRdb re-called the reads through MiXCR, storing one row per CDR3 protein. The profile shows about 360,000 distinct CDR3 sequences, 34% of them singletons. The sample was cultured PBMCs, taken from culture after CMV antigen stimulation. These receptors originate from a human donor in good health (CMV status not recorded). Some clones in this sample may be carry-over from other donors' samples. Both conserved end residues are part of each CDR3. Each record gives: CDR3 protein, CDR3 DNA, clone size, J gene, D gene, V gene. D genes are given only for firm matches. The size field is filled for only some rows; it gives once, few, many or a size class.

CDR3aa: CASRGFLGAMNTEAFF; CDR3nt: TGTGCCAGCAGAGGCTTCCTCGGGGCAATGAACACTGAAGCTTTCTTT; abundance: few; j_gene: TRBJ1-1; d_gene: NA; v_gene: TRBV6-4
CDR3aa: CASRSRASTGELFF; CDR3nt: TGTGCCAGCAGAAGTCGGGCTTCCACCGGGGAGCTGTTTTTT; abundance: NA; j_gene: TRBJ2-2; d_gene: NA; v_gene: TRBV11-2
CDR3aa: CSARGQGGNQPQHF; CDR3nt: TGCAGTGCGAGGGGACAGGGGGGCAATCAGCCCCAGCATTTT; abundance: few; j_gene: TRBJ1-5; d_gene: TRBD1; v_gene: TRBV20-1
CDR3aa: CASRRQGPTKDEQFF; CDR3nt: TGCGCCAGCAGGCGCCAGGGACCGACTAAGGATGAGCAGTTCTTC; abundance: NA; j_gene: TRBJ2-1; d_gene: NA; v_gene: TRBV4-1
CDR3aa: CASSPGQGDTYNEQFF; CDR3nt: TGCGCCAGCAGCCCGGGACAGGGGGACACCTACAATGAGCAGTTCTTC; abundance: few; j_gene: TRBJ2-1; d_gene: TRBD1; v_gene: TRBV4-1
CDR3aa: CASSLAEGYTGELFF; CDR3nt: TGTGCCAGCAGCTTAGCTGAGGGGTACACCGGGGAGCTGTTTTTT; abundance: few; j_gene: TRBJ2-2; d_gene: NA; v_gene: TRBV7-8
CDR3aa: CAISPNPRNEQFF; CDR3nt: TGTGCCATCAGCCCTAACCCGAGAAATGAGCAGTTCTTC; abundance: few; j_gene: TRBJ2-1; d_gene: NA; v_gene: TRBV10-3
CDR3aa: CASSIAGTVNTEAFF; CDR3nt: TGTGCCAGTAGTATAGCAGGGACAGTCAACACTGAAGCTTTCTTT; abundance: few; j_gene: TRBJ1-1; d_gene: TRBD1; v_gene: TRBV19
CDR3aa: CATSRDTVRVHEQYF; CDR3nt: TGTGCCACCAGCAGAGATACTGTCCGGGTCCACGAGCAGTACTTC; abundance: NA; j_gene: TRBJ2-7; d_gene: NA; v_gene: TRBV15
CDR3aa: CASSLGPYGEQYF; CDR3nt: TGTGCCAGCAGCTTAGGTCCCTATGGCGAGCAGTACTTC; abundance: few; j_gene: TRBJ2-7; d_gene: NA; v_gene: TRBV7-3
CDR3aa: CASSLRPSGVNSNEQFF; CDR3nt: TGTGCCAGTAGTCTCCGCCCTAGCGGGGTCAATTCCAATGAGCAGTTCTTC; abundance: NA; j_gene: TRBJ2-1; d_gene: TRBD2; v_gene: TRBV19
CDR3aa: CASSTPQIRNTQYF; CDR3nt: TGTGCCAGCAGTACCCCCCAAATCCGAAATACGCAGTATTTT; abundance: few; j_gene: TRBJ2-3; d_gene: NA; v_gene: TRBV6-1
CDR3aa: CASTEGQGVTYEQYF; CDR3nt: TGTGCCAGTACCGAAGGACAGGGGGTCACCTACGAGCAGTACTTC; abundance: few; j_gene: TRBJ2-7; d_gene: TRBD1; v_gene: TRBV19
CDR3aa: CATSLNVGGSLYNEQFF; CDR3nt: TGTGCCACCAGTCTAAACGTCGGGGGATCGCTTTACAATGAGCAGTTCTTC; abundance: NA; j_gene: TRBJ2-1; d_gene: NA; v_gene: TRBV24-1
CDR3aa: CASSLGGGLAGRTQYF; CDR3nt: TGTGCCAGCAGCTTAGGGGGTGGACTAGCCGGGAGGACCCAGTACTTC; abundance: NA; j_gene: TRBJ2-5; d_gene: TRBD2; v_gene: TRBV7-8
CDR3aa: CASSPQSGSFGETQYF; CDR3nt: TGTGCCAGCAGCCCCCAAAGCGGGAGCTTCGGAGAGACCCAGTACTTC; abundance: NA; j_gene: TRBJ2-5; d_gene: TRBD2; v_gene: TRBV7-2
CDR3aa: CASFQGQETQYF; CDR3nt: TGTGCCAGCTTTCAGGGGCAAGAGACCCAGTACTTC; abundance: NA; j_gene: TRBJ2-5; d_gene: NA; v_gene: TRBV28
CDR3aa: CASSPQDPYNYGYTF; CDR3nt: TGTGCCAGCAGCCCCCAGGACCCTTATAACTATGGCTACACCTTC; abundance: few; j_gene: TRBJ1-2; d_gene: NA; v_gene: TRBV7-4
CDR3aa: CASSLVTMNTEAFF; CDR3nt: TGTGCCAGCAGCTTAGTAACTATGAACACTGAAGCTTTCTTT; abundance: NA; j_gene: TRBJ1-1; d_gene: NA; v_gene: TRBV7-2
CDR3aa: CASSHRGKGANVLTF; CDR3nt: TGTGCCAGCAGTCACAGGGGGAAAGGGGCCAACGTCCTGACTTTC; abundance: few; j_gene: TRBJ2-6; d_gene: TRBD1; v_gene: TRBV7-4
CDR3aa: CASTVDRENTGELFF; CDR3nt: TGTGCCAGCACCGTGGACAGGGAGAACACCGGGGAGCTGTTTTTT; abundance: NA; j_gene: TRBJ2-2; d_gene: TRBD1; v_gene: TRBV12-3/TRBV12-4
CDR3aa: CASSLRTSGRARDTQYF; CDR3nt: TGTGCCAGCAGCTTGAGGACTAGCGGGAGGGCCAGAGATACGCAGTATTTT; abundance: few; j_gene: TRBJ2-3; d_gene: TRBD2; v_gene: TRBV5-6
CDR3aa: CASSIRLDRGNYGYTF; CDR3nt: TGTGCCAGCAGCATACGACTGGACAGGGGGAACTATGGCTACACCTTC; abundance: many; j_gene: TRBJ1-2; d_gene: TRBD1; v_gene: TRBV7-2